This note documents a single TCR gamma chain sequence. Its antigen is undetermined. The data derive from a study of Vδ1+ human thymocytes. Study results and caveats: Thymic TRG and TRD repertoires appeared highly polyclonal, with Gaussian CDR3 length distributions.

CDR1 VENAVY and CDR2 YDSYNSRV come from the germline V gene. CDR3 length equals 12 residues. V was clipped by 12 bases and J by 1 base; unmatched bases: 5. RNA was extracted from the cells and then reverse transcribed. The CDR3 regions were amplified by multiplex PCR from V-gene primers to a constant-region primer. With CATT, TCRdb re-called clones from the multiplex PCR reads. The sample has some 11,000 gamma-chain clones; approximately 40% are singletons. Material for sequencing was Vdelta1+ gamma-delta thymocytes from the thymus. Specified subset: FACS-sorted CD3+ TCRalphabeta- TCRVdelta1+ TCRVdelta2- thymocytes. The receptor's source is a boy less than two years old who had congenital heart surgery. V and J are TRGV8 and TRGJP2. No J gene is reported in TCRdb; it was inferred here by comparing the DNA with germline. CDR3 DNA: TGTGCCCCTTTTAGTAGTGATTGGATCAAGACGTTT. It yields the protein CAPFSSDWIKTF.